Listed here are 18 T cell receptor beta chains from one sample, sequenced in a study of blood T cell repertoires in COVID-19. Only in-frame clones appear in the TCRdb table, and some are missing; sequencing was by immunoSEQ multiplex PCR. The sample lists approximately 480,000 clones; about 90% were seen once. Sequencing input: PBMCs or T cells enriched from blood (not recorded which). These TCRs come from a woman aged 18-29 years who had recovered from COVID-19.

This clone was counted many times. This sample also contains other DNA sequences that code for the same CDR3. The chain uses TRBV3-1 (or the pseudogene TRBV3-2) and TRBJ1-2; 8 bases fit TRBD1. The CDR3 extends over 15 amino acids. The germline gives CDR1 LGHDT, CDR2 YNNKEL (reference sequence). V lost 1 base and J lost 2; bases outside the gene matches: 3. CDR3 nucleotides: TGTGCCAGCAGCCAAGGGCCAGGGGGCAACTATGGCTACACCTTC. As protein: CASSQGPGGNYGYTF.

The rearrangement links TRBV5-6 to TRBJ1-6; tentatively, D is TRBD1 (5 bases). The length of the CDR3 is 15 residues. Trimming cost V 9 bases and J 7 bases, with 20 bases left between them. Germline CDR1 is SGHDT and CDR2 is YYEEEE. This chain's CDR3 is CATQIKGLLNSPLHF. The CDR3 coding sequence is TGTGCCACCCAGATAAAGGGACTGCTCAATTCACCCCTCCACTTT.

V and J are TRBV12-3 or TRBV12-4 and TRBJ1-1; 9 bases fit TRBD1. V shed 5 bases and J 3 bases; nucleotides not matched to a gene: 1. The CDR3 has 13 amino acids. The CDR3 region is CASSRTGDTEAFF. CDR3 in DNA: TGTGCCAGCAGTCGGACAGGGGACACTGAAGCTTTCTTT.

The CDR3 spells CASSRQGTQQETQYF. The CDR3 coding sequence is TGTGCCAGTAGTCGACAGGGGACGCAACAAGAGACCCAGTACTTC. The V call is TRBV19, the J call TRBJ2-5; 8 nucleotides line up with TRBD1. V shed 5 bases and J 2 bases; nucleotides not matched to a gene: 7. Germline V gene sequence: CDR1 LNHDA, CDR2 SQIVND (reference sequence). The CDR3 extends over 15 amino acids. Complete variable domain (other parts from reference TRBV19 and TRBJ2-5): DGGITQSPKYLFRKEGQNVTLSCEQNLNHDAMYWYRQDPGQGLRLIYYSQIVNDFQKGDIAEGYSVSREKKESFPLTVTSAQKNPTAFYLCASSRQGTQQETQYFGPGTRLLVL.

The chain joins TRBV6-5 to TRBJ2-7, with D uncertain. The CDR3 loop spans 15 amino acids. Deletions cut 9 bases from V and 2 bases from J, with 20 bases between. The germline V gene encodes CDR1 MNHEY and CDR2 SVGAGI. In nucleotides, the CDR3 is TGTGCCAGTTTGAAAGGAGCCATTAACACCTACGAGCAGTACTTC. Residues: CASLKGAINTYEQYF.

The chain employs TRBV2 and TRBJ2-4, with D perhaps TRBD1 (6 bases). The CDR3 is made up of 16 amino acids. Germline loops: CDR1 SNHLY, CDR2 FYNNEI. Trimming cost V 6 bases and J 4 bases, with 19 bases left between them. CDR3 sequence reads: CASRILGAALKNIQYF. The CDR3 DNA follows: TGTGCCAGCAGGATCCTGGGGGCGGCCTTAAAAAACATTCAGTACTTC.

The chain links TRBV6-5 to TRBJ1-2; weak D call: TRBD1 (6 bases). Trimming removed 8 bases at V and 8 bases at J, with 12 bases between. Germline CDR1 and CDR2: MNHEY and SVGAGI. The CDR3 covers 11 residues. The CDR3 region is CASGRGQGYTF. The DNA for the CDR3 is TGTGCCAGCGGGCGCGGACAGGGCTACACCTTC.

The chain employs TRBV2 and TRBJ2-3; 9 nucleotides line up with TRBD2. The CDR3 is 15 residues long. CDR1 and CDR2 (germline): SNHLY, FYNNEI. The V and J ends lost 7 bases and 4 bases, in that order; junction bases with no gene match: 9. CDR3 protein: CASKLAGGPADTQYF. As DNA, the CDR3 is TGTGCCAGCAAACTGGCGGGGGGGCCGGCAGATACGCAGTATTTT.

This chain connects TRBV9 to TRBJ1-6, with D uncertain. The CDR3 is 16 residues long. Per the germline V gene, CDR1 is SGDLS and CDR2 is YYNGEE. The V gene lost 0 bases and the J gene lost 10 bases, with 17 bases spanning the gap. This CDR3 reads CASSVDGTDERSPLHF. The CDR3 DNA sequence: TGTGCCAGCAGCGTAGACGGCACAGACGAAAGATCACCCCTCCACTTT.

V gene TRBV3-1 (or the pseudogene TRBV3-2) combines with J gene TRBJ2-5; TRBD1 aligns across 9 bases. The CDR3 is made up of 13 amino acids. Germline loops: CDR1 LGHDT, CDR2 YNNKEL (reference sequence). J lost 13 bases, V lost 4 bases, and 10 bases had no gene match. The CDR3 sequence: CASSPRTGALGYF. In DNA, the CDR3 is TGTGCCAGCAGCCCTCGGACAGGGGCATTAGGGTACTTC.

This chain connects TRBV2 to TRBJ1-2; 9 bases line up with TRBD1. Germline CDR1 and CDR2: SNHLY and FYNNEI. Trimming took 7 bases from V and 7 from J; bases not matched to a gene: 7. CDR3 length equals 13 residues. CDR3 nucleotide sequence: TGTGCCAGCAACCCGACAGGGGGTCTTGGCTACACCTTC. Protein sequence: CASNPTGGLGYTF.

The rearrangement joins TRBV29-1 to TRBJ1-2; unclear D gene. With 8 bases removed from V and 6 bases from J, the gap between germline ends came to 13 bases. This CDR3 is built from 11 residues. CDR1 and CDR2 (germline): SQVTM, ANQGSEA. The CDR3 here is CSLSTANGYTF. Here the CDR3 DNA reads TGCAGCCTCTCTACCGCGAATGGCTACACCTTC.

The chain links TRBV5-1 to TRBJ1-1; D possibly corresponds to TRBD1 (5 bases). Between the trimmed V and J ends, which lost 0 bases and 6 bases, there was a span of 9 bases. CDR1 and CDR2 from the germline V gene are SGHRS and YFSETQ. The CDR3 totals 13 residues. The CDR3 loop is CASSLVVGAEAFF. The CDR3 bases are TGCGCCAGCAGCTTGGTGGTAGGGGCTGAAGCTTTCTTT.

The rearrangement joins TRBV2 to TRBJ1-1; D is perhaps TRBD1 (6 bases). The V gene lost 4 bases and the J gene lost 0 bases, with 9 bases spanning the gap. Germline V gives CDR1 SNHLY, CDR2 FYNNEI. The CDR3 sequence is 14 residues long. CDR3 sequence reads: CASSGDTLNTEAFF. The CDR3 DNA is TGTGCCAGCAGTGGGGACACCTTGAACACTGAAGCTTTCTTT.

The CDR3 DNA reads as TGTGCCAGCAGCCAAAGGGGACTAGCGGCGCCGTACGAGCAGTACTTC. It specifies CASSQRGLAAPYEQYF. The chain recombines TRBV14 with TRBJ2-7, with 11 bases lining up with TRBD2. Losses at the gene ends were 2 bases for V and 4 bases for J; bases not matched to a gene: 7. The CDR3 has 16 amino acids. The germline gives CDR1 SGHDN, CDR2 FVKESK.

The chain carries TRBV5-6 and TRBJ1-2, with 7 bases fitting TRBD1. V shed 4 bases, J shed 5 bases, and the junction held 14 bases outside the gene matches. The length of the CDR3 is 16 residues. CDR1 and CDR2 (germline): SGHDT, YYEEEE. DNA of the CDR3: TGTGCCAGCAGCCAATATGGACAGGCACCCTTTTATGGCTACACCTTC. As protein: CASSQYGQAPFYGYTF.

The chain carries TRBV5-4 and TRBJ1-2; D perhaps matches TRBD1 (6 bases). Germline V gene data show CDR1 as SGHNT and CDR2 as YYREEE (reference sequence). V shed 3 bases and J shed 5 bases, with 14 bases lying between them. The CDR3 extends over 14 amino acids. In DNA, the CDR3 is TGTGCCAGCAGCTCCGCCGGGACACTATATGGCTACACCTTC. Translation gives CASSSAGTLYGYTF. The complete variable domain, with remaining parts taken from reference TRBV5-4 and TRBJ1-2, reads ETGVTQSPTHLIKTRGQQVTLRCSSQSGHNTVSWYQQALGQGPQFIFQYYREEENGRGNFPPRFSGLQFPNYSSELNVNALELDDSALYLCASSSAGTLYGYTFGSGTRLTVV.

The V and J genes are TRBV28 and TRBJ2-7; possibly TRBD1 for D (6 bases). The germline V gene encodes CDR1 MDHEN and CDR2 SYDVKM. Trimming took off 10 bases at V and 5 bases at J, with 24 bases between the two ends. The CDR3 loop spans 15 amino acids. The CDR3 spells CATQFDGTSGDEQYF. In DNA, the CDR3 is TGTGCCACCCAGTTTGACGGCACCTCAGGGGACGAGCAGTACTTC. The variable domain in full, completed from reference TRBV28 and TRBJ2-7, reads DVKVTQSSRYLVKRTGEKVFLECVQDMDHENMFWYRQDPGLGLRLIYFSYDVKMKEKGDIPEGYSVSREKKERFSLILESASTNQTSMYLCATQFDGTSGDEQYFGPGTRLTVT.